This entry concerns a single T cell receptor (beta chain). No antigen is known for it. No per-base quality is available; no much larger clone lies one base away. The data stem from a study of a mutant IDH1 vaccine in newly diagnosed glioma (dated by TCRdb to the early 2020s). Study-level background: Of the approximately 33 treated patients, about 62% were male and 37.5% were female, and the mean age was around 40 years. For exploratory analyses, around 26 treated patients had longitudinal TCRB deep sequencing done wherever samples were available. Before enrollment, most patients had been given radiochemotherapy with temozolomide as standard therapy, while the rest had received either radiotherapy alone or temozolomide alone. Peripheral blood was collected at six visits: V03 (baseline), V05, V07, V10, V12 and V13. The study at large found these results: It was noted by the authors that analyses of patient blood samples could not be reproduced owing to sample limitations. Pseudoprogression seemed to be unrelated to changes in the top peripheral T cell clonotypes found by TCRB sequencing. Immune responses induced by the vaccine were seen in approximately 93% of patients across multiple MHC alleles. PBMC samples for TCRB deep sequencing were selected based on availability.

Taken with the paper, the label for time point translates to: baseline, week 1 (first vaccination visit). The treatment or condition tag for this specimen amounts to: pre-vaccination baseline after standard-of-care therapy. Newly diagnosed WHO grade 3 or 4 IDH1-mutant astrocytomas showing loss of nuclear ATRX were present in the donors. The samples were drawn from NOA16, a multicentre, single-arm, open-label phase I trial in Germany that tested a mutant IDH1 peptide vaccine in humans for the first time. Visit V03 blood draws served as the baseline sample for immunogenicity testing. Genomic DNA for TCRB sequencing was extracted from EDTA blood using the DNeasy Blood and Tissue Kit. Receptor amplification or capture employed the immunoSEQ multiplex PCR assay. Following the manufacturer's protocol, the hsTCRB Kit was used to amplify rearranged TCR beta chain sequences. Sequencing of TCRB libraries was carried out on an Illumina MiSeq. The original pipeline was this. The proprietary platform of the kit vendor was used for demultiplexing, trimming and gene mapping. The immuneACCESS repertoire file appears here via TCRdb, limited to in-frame rearrangements. These files lack a portion of the clones; in checked studies, under half of the deficit traces to unresolved V genes, and the cause of the others is not known. V and J calls plus clone size are reproduced from that table; the DNA served to infer D and trimming. This sample is represented by 25,000 to 35,000 clones; around 79% of them were singletons. Together, the top ten hold roughly a fifth of the sample.

The CDR3 holds 12 amino acids from the cysteine to the phenylalanine. Kept here is only the CDR3 DNA, which spans 36 bases and is read in frame from base 1. The trim is 0 bases for V and 6 bases for J, with a gap of 5 bases between the germline ends. From the germline V gene, CDR1 is SGHRS and CDR2 is YFSETQ. The rearrangement combines TRBV5-1 with TRBJ2-3; the D gene lacks a confident call. Sequences were derived from PBMCs, sampled from a glioma patient treated with radiotherapy, temozolomide or both. The source of this sequence is a man under 40 with glioma. CDR3 sequence: CASSLGSDTQYF. The nucleotide sequence is given as TGCGCCAGCAGCTTGGGATCGGATACGCAGTATTTT.